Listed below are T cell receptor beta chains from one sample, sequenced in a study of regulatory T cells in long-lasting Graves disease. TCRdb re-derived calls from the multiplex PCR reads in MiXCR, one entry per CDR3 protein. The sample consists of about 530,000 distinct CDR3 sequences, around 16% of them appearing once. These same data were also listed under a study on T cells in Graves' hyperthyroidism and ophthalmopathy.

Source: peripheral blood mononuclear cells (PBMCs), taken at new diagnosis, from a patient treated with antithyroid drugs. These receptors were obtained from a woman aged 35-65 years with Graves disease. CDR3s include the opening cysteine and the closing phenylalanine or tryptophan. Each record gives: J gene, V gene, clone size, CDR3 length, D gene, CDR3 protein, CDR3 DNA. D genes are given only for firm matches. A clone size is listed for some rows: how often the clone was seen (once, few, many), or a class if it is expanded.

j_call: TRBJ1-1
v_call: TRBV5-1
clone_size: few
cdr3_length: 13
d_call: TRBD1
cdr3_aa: CASREDRWTEAFF
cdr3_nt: TGCGCCAGCAGAGAGGACAGGTGGACTGAAGCTTTCTTT

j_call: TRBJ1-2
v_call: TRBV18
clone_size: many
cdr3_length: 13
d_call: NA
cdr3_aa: CASSPPGTWGYTF
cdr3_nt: TGTGCCAGCTCACCTCCCGGGACCTGGGGCTACACCTTC

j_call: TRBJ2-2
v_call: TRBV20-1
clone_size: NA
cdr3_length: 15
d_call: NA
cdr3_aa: CSASSGVPNTGELFF
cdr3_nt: TGCAGTGCTAGTTCGGGGGTCCCGAACACCGGGGAGCTGTTTTTT

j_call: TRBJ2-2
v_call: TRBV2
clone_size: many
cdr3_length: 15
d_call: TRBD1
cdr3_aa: CASTIPGQGNGELFF
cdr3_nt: TGTGCCAGCACTATCCCGGGACAGGGAAACGGGGAGCTGTTTTTT

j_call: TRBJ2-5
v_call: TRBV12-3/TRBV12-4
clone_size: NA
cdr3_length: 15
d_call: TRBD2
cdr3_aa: CASSFRRGGGETQYF
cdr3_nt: TGTGCCAGCAGTTTTCGACGTGGGGGAGGGGAGACCCAGTACTTC

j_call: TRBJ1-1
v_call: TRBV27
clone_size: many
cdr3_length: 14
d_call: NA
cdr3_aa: CASSPWAENTEAFF
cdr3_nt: TGTGCCAGCAGTCCTTGGGCAGAGAACACTGAAGCTTTCTTT

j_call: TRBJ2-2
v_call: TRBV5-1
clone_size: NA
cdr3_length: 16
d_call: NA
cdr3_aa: CASSLTSGGYTGELFF
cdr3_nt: TGCGCCAGCAGCTTGACCTCAGGGGGGTACACCGGGGAGCTGTTTTTT

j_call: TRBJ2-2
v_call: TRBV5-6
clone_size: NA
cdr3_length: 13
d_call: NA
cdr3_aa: CASRIQAPGELFF
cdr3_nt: TGTGCCAGCAGAATACAGGCGCCCGGGGAGCTGTTTTTT

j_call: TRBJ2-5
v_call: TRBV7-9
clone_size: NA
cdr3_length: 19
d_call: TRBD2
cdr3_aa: CASSSPPGTSGERSETQYF
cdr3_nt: TGTGCCAGCAGCTCCCCACCCGGGACTAGCGGGGAAAGATCAGAGACCCAGTACTTC

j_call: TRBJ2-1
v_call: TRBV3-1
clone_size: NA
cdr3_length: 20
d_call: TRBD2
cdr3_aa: CASSQGGISGGPSSYNEQFF
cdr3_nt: TGTGCCAGCAGCCAAGGAGGGATTAGCGGGGGGCCGAGCTCCTACAATGAGCAGTTCTTC

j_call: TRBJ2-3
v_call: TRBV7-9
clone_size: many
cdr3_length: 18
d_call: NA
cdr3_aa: CASSPAGGGPASTDTQYF
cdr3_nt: TGTGCCAGCAGCCCCGCCGGTGGGGGACCAGCTAGCACAGATACGCAGTATTTT